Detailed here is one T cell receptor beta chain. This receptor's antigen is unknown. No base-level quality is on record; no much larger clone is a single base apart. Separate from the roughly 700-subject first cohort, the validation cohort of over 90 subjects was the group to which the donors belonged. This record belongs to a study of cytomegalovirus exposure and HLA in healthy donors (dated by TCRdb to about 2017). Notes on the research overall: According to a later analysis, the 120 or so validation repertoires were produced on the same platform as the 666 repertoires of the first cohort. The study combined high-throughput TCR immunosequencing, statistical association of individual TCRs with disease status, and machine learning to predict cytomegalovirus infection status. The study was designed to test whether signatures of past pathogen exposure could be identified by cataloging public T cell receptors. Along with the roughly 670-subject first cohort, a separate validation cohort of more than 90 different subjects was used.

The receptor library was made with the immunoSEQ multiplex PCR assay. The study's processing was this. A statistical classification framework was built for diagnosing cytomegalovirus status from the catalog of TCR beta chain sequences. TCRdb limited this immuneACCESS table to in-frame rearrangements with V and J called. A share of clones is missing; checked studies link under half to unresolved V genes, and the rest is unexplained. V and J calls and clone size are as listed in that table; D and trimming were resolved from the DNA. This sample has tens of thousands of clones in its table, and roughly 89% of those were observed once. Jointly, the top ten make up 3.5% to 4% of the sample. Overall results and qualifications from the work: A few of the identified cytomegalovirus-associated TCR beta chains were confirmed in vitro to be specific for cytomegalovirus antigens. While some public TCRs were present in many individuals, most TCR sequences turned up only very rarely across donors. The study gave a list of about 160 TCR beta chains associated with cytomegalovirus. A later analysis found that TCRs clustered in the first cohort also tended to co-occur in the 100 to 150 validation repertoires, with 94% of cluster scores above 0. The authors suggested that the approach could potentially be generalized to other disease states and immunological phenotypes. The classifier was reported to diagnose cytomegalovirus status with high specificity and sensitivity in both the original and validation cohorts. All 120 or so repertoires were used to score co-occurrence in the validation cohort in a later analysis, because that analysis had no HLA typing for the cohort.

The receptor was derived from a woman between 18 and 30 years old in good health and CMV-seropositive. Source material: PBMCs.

The encoded CDR3 is CAISESQNQPQHF. The DNA sequence follows: TGTGCCATCAGTGAGTCCCAGAATCAGCCCCAGCATTTT. Recombination linked TRBV10-3 to TRBJ1-5, with the D gene not confidently named. Including the terminal cysteine and phenylalanine, the CDR3 comprises 13 residues. CDR3 DNA is the only sequence kept; it has 39 bases, read in frame from the first base. CDR1 is given as ENHRY and CDR2 as SYGVKD, both from the germline V gene. The trim is 0 bases for V and 4 bases for J, with a gap of 4 bases between the germline ends.